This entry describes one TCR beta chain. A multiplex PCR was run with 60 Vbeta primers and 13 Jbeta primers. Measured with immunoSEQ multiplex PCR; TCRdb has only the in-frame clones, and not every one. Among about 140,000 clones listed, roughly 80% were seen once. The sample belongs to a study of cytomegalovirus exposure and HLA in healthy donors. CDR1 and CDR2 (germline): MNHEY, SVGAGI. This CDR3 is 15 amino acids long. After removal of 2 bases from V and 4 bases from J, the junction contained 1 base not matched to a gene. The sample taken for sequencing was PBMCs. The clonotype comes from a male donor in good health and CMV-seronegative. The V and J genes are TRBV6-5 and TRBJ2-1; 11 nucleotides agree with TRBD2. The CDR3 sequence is CASSYLAGGYNEQFF. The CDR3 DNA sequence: TGTGCCAGCAGTTACCTAGCGGGGGGATACAATGAGCAGTTCTTC.